A selection of T cell receptor beta chains follows, all from one sample in a study of response to subunit inactivated influenza vaccine. TCRdb fed the RT-PCR reads into MiXCR, producing one record per CDR3 protein. The sample lists 530,000 or so distinct CDR3 sequences, roughly 10% occurring once. This sample comprised PBMCs from blood, obtained on the day of vaccination. Receptors originate from a man aged 45-60 years who received an inactivated influenza vaccine. Both conserved end residues are part of each CDR3. Each record gives: V gene, D gene, clone size, J gene, CDR3 protein, CDR3 DNA. The D gene is left open where the match is weak. Clone size appears in some rows only: once, few, many, or a class for an expanded clone.

v_call: TRBV12-3/TRBV12-4; d_call: TRBD1; clone_size: many; j_call: TRBJ2-2; cdr3_aa: CAGGTGRNTGELFF; cdr3_nt: TGTGCGGGGGGGACAGGGAGAAACACCGGGGAGCTGTTTTTT
v_call: TRBV9; d_call: TRBD1; clone_size: once; j_call: TRBJ2-5; cdr3_aa: CASSPRLEGGVETQYF; cdr3_nt: TGTGCCAGCAGCCCACGCCTGGAAGGGGGCGTCGAGACCCAGTACTTC
v_call: TRBV20-1; d_call: .; clone_size: .; j_call: TRBJ2-7; cdr3_aa: CSASSPRAGEQYF; cdr3_nt: TGCAGTGCTAGCTCACCCCGGGCTGGGGAGCAGTACTTC
v_call: TRBV29-1; d_call: TRBD2; clone_size: .; j_call: TRBJ2-1; cdr3_aa: CSVGREDNEQFF; cdr3_nt: TGCAGCGTTGGGCGGGAGGACAATGAGCAGTTCTTC
v_call: TRBV7-9; d_call: .; clone_size: few; j_call: TRBJ2-1; cdr3_aa: CASSLYARTYNEQFF; cdr3_nt: TGTGCCAGCAGCTTATATGCCAGAACTTACAATGAGCAGTTCTTC
v_call: TRBV20-1; d_call: TRBD2; clone_size: .; j_call: TRBJ2-7; cdr3_aa: CSAKPGTSGRVPQQYF; cdr3_nt: TGCAGTGCCAAACCAGGGACTAGCGGGAGGGTACCCCAGCAGTACTTC
v_call: TRBV20-1; d_call: .; clone_size: many; j_call: TRBJ2-5; cdr3_aa: CSAIPENQETQYF; cdr3_nt: TGCAGTGCTATTCCTGAGAACCAAGAGACCCAGTACTTC
v_call: TRBV20-1; d_call: TRBD1; clone_size: .; j_call: TRBJ2-3; cdr3_aa: CSGTGILTDTQYF; cdr3_nt: TGCAGTGGGACAGGGATCCTCACAGATACGCAGTATTTT
v_call: TRBV12-3/TRBV12-4; d_call: TRBD2; clone_size: few; j_call: TRBJ2-1; cdr3_aa: CASRFSGTSSYNEQFF; cdr3_nt: TGTGCCAGCAGATTTAGCGGGACGAGCTCCTACAATGAGCAGTTCTTC
v_call: TRBV7-9; d_call: .; clone_size: few; j_call: TRBJ2-7; cdr3_aa: CASSPPGSPTYEQYF; cdr3_nt: TGTGCCAGCAGCCCACCGGGCTCGCCAACCTACGAGCAGTACTTC
v_call: TRBV29-1; d_call: .; clone_size: .; j_call: TRBJ1-1; cdr3_aa: CSVQPGGGFTEAFF; cdr3_nt: TGCAGCGTTCAACCGGGGGGGGGTTTTACTGAAGCTTTCTTT
v_call: TRBV27; d_call: .; clone_size: .; j_call: TRBJ2-7; cdr3_aa: CASSYFEGSEQYF; cdr3_nt: TGTGCCAGCAGTTATTTCGAGGGTTCCGAGCAGTACTTC
v_call: TRBV3-1; d_call: .; clone_size: .; j_call: TRBJ2-7; cdr3_aa: CASSQSDGVGQYF; cdr3_nt: TGTGCCAGCAGCCAAAGCGACGGGGTCGGGCAGTACTTC
v_call: TRBV6-1; d_call: TRBD1; clone_size: few; j_call: TRBJ1-2; cdr3_aa: CASSRGTGGYGYTF; cdr3_nt: TGTGCCAGCAGTAGGGGGACAGGAGGCTATGGCTACACCTTC
v_call: TRBV5-6; d_call: TRBD1; clone_size: many; j_call: TRBJ2-5; cdr3_aa: CASSFQQGQETQYF; cdr3_nt: TGTGCCAGCAGCTTTCAACAGGGGCAAGAGACCCAGTACTTC
v_call: TRBV7-8; d_call: .; clone_size: .; j_call: TRBJ2-7; cdr3_aa: CVSSFGQDYEQYF; cdr3_nt: TGTGTCAGCAGCTTTGGGCAGGACTACGAGCAGTACTTC
v_call: TRBV7-9; d_call: .; clone_size: many; j_call: TRBJ2-3; cdr3_aa: CASSLGFPGPSTDTQYF; cdr3_nt: TGTGCCAGCAGCTTAGGATTCCCGGGGCCAAGCACAGATACGCAGTATTTT
v_call: TRBV28; d_call: TRBD2; clone_size: .; j_call: TRBJ2-7; cdr3_aa: CASSLSAGGQGEQYF; cdr3_nt: TGTGCCAGCAGTTTATCGGCGGGGGGGCAAGGCGAGCAGTACTTC
v_call: TRBV20-1; d_call: TRBD2; clone_size: .; j_call: TRBJ2-1; cdr3_aa: CSARGGRASDEQFF; cdr3_nt: TGCAGTGCTAGGGGCGGGAGGGCGAGTGATGAGCAGTTCTTC
v_call: TRBV20-1; d_call: TRBD2; clone_size: few; j_call: TRBJ2-7; cdr3_aa: CTAASGIYEQYF; cdr3_nt: TGCACCGCGGCTAGCGGGATATACGAGCAGTACTTC
v_call: TRBV6-1; d_call: TRBD1; clone_size: .; j_call: TRBJ1-2; cdr3_aa: CASTIGQGGGYTF; cdr3_nt: TGTGCCAGCACCATCGGACAGGGTGGTGGCTACACCTTC
v_call: TRBV5-1; d_call: TRBD1; clone_size: many; j_call: TRBJ2-7; cdr3_aa: CASSLRGGTVSTGEQYF; cdr3_nt: TGCGCCAGCAGCTTAAGAGGTGGGACAGTCTCAACGGGGGAGCAGTACTTC
v_call: TRBV4-1; d_call: .; clone_size: .; j_call: TRBJ1-2; cdr3_aa: CASSHVSGVNYGYTF; cdr3_nt: TGCGCCAGCAGCCATGTATCGGGGGTTAACTATGGCTACACCTTC
v_call: TRBV5-6; d_call: TRBD2; clone_size: .; j_call: TRBJ2-7; cdr3_aa: CASSSAREGRIRSYEQYF; cdr3_nt: TGTGCCAGCAGCTCAGCACGGGAGGGCCGGATCAGATCCTACGAGCAGTACTTC
v_call: TRBV20-1; d_call: .; clone_size: few; j_call: TRBJ2-1; cdr3_aa: CSASPGATYNEQFF; cdr3_nt: TGCAGTGCTAGTCCGGGGGCAACCTACAATGAGCAGTTCTTC
v_call: TRBV7-2; d_call: .; clone_size: few; j_call: TRBJ2-7; cdr3_aa: CASRTGPSSYEQYF; cdr3_nt: TGTGCCAGCAGAACAGGACCCAGCTCCTACGAGCAGTACTTC
v_call: TRBV4-3; d_call: TRBD1; clone_size: .; j_call: TRBJ2-3; cdr3_aa: CASSQKSGQGTIDTQYF; cdr3_nt: TGCGCCAGCAGCCAGAAATCGGGACAGGGGACGATAGATACGCAGTATTTT
v_call: TRBV6-5; d_call: .; clone_size: .; j_call: TRBJ2-3; cdr3_aa: CASSYSPGGDTQYF; cdr3_nt: TGTGCCAGCAGTTACTCCCCGGGCGGCGATACGCAGTATTTT
v_call: TRBV14; d_call: .; clone_size: many; j_call: TRBJ2-2; cdr3_aa: CASSQPRLSNTGELFF; cdr3_nt: TGTGCCAGCAGCCAGCCGAGACTATCGAACACCGGGGAGCTGTTTTTT
v_call: TRBV12-3/TRBV12-4; d_call: TRBD1; clone_size: .; j_call: TRBJ2-6; cdr3_aa: CATPGQGNSGANVLTF; cdr3_nt: TGTGCCACCCCGGGACAGGGGAATTCTGGGGCCAACGTCCTGACTTTC
v_call: TRBV29-1; d_call: .; clone_size: .; j_call: TRBJ2-7; cdr3_aa: CSVGRGAHEQYF; cdr3_nt: TGCAGCGTTGGGAGGGGGGCCCACGAGCAGTACTTC
v_call: TRBV7-8; d_call: TRBD2; clone_size: .; j_call: TRBJ2-7; cdr3_aa: CASSPRTSQIYEQYF; cdr3_nt: TGTGCCAGCAGCCCTCGGACTAGCCAAATCTACGAGCAGTACTTC
v_call: TRBV27; d_call: .; clone_size: few; j_call: TRBJ1-2; cdr3_aa: CASSLAGEPGYTF; cdr3_nt: TGTGCCAGCAGTCTAGCAGGGGAGCCTGGCTACACCTTC
v_call: TRBV12-3/TRBV12-4; d_call: .; clone_size: few; j_call: TRBJ2-1; cdr3_aa: CASQRQGGYNEQFF; cdr3_nt: TGTGCCAGCCAGCGGCAGGGTGGCTACAATGAGCAGTTCTTC
v_call: TRBV12-3/TRBV12-4; d_call: .; clone_size: few; j_call: TRBJ1-5; cdr3_aa: CASMHSNQPQHF; cdr3_nt: TGTGCCAGCATGCATAGCAATCAGCCCCAGCATTTT
v_call: TRBV9; d_call: .; clone_size: many; j_call: TRBJ2-3; cdr3_aa: CASSVRRGSTDTQYF; cdr3_nt: TGTGCCAGCAGCGTAAGGCGGGGATCCACAGATACGCAGTATTTT
v_call: TRBV4-3; d_call: TRBD2; clone_size: few; j_call: TRBJ2-2; cdr3_aa: CASSQGVRLAGGPTGELFF; cdr3_nt: TGCGCCAGCAGCCAAGGGGTTCGACTAGCGGGAGGCCCCACCGGGGAGCTGTTTTTT
v_call: TRBV12-3/TRBV12-4; d_call: .; clone_size: .; j_call: TRBJ1-1; cdr3_aa: CASSFGQRNTEAFF; cdr3_nt: TGTGCCAGCAGTTTTGGACAGAGGAACACTGAAGCTTTCTTT
v_call: TRBV6-2/TRBV6-3; d_call: .; clone_size: few; j_call: TRBJ2-5; cdr3_aa: CASSYSVGETQYF; cdr3_nt: TGTGCCAGCAGTTACTCGGTGGGGGAGACCCAGTACTTC
v_call: TRBV20-1; d_call: .; clone_size: .; j_call: TRBJ2-3; cdr3_aa: CSATSDSDTQYF; cdr3_nt: TGCAGTGCTACTAGCGACTCAGATACGCAGTATTTT
v_call: TRBV6-2/TRBV6-3; d_call: .; clone_size: .; j_call: TRBJ1-5; cdr3_aa: CASSYSTGPRNQPQHF; cdr3_nt: TGTGCCAGCAGTTACTCTACAGGGCCTCGCAATCAGCCCCAGCATTTT
v_call: TRBV7-2; d_call: .; clone_size: .; j_call: TRBJ1-5; cdr3_aa: CASSLTHRERQPQHF; cdr3_nt: TGTGCCAGCAGCTTAACGCACAGGGAGCGACAGCCCCAGCATTTT
v_call: TRBV7-2; d_call: .; clone_size: few; j_call: TRBJ1-6; cdr3_aa: CASSSTSKSPLHF; cdr3_nt: TGTGCCAGCAGCTCGACCTCAAAGTCACCCCTCCACTTT
v_call: TRBV12-3/TRBV12-4; d_call: .; clone_size: .; j_call: TRBJ1-6; cdr3_aa: CASGDRSRGSPLHF; cdr3_nt: TGTGCCAGCGGAGACAGGTCTCGGGGTTCACCCCTCCACTTT
v_call: TRBV5-5; d_call: .; clone_size: .; j_call: TRBJ2-5; cdr3_aa: CASSPTTGWGKETQYF; cdr3_nt: TGTGCCAGCAGCCCGACGACAGGTTGGGGCAAAGAGACCCAGTACTTC
v_call: TRBV30; d_call: .; clone_size: few; j_call: TRBJ2-5; cdr3_aa: CAWSRGSGPQETQYF; cdr3_nt: TGTGCCTGGAGTAGGGGGAGCGGACCGCAAGAGACCCAGTACTTC